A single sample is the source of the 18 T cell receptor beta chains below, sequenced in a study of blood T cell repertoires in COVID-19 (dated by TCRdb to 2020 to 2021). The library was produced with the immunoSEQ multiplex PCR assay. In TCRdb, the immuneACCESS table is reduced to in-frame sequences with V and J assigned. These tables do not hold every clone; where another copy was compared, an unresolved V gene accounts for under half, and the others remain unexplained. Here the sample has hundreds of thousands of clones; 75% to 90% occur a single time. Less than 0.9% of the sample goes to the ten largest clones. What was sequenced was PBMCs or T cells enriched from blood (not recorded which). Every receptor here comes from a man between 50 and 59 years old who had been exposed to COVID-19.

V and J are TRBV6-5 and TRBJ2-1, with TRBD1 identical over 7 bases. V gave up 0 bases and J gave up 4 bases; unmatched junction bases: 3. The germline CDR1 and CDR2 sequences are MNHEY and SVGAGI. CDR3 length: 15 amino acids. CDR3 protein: CASSYSQGVYNEQFF. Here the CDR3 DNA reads TGTGCCAGCAGTTACTCGCAGGGGGTTTACAATGAGCAGTTCTTC.

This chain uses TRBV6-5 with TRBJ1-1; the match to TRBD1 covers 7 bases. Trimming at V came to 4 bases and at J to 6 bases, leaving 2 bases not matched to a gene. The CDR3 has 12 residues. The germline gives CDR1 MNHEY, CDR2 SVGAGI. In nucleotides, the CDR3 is TGTGCCAGCAGTTTTACAGGGGCTGAAGCTTTCTTT. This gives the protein CASSFTGAEAFF.

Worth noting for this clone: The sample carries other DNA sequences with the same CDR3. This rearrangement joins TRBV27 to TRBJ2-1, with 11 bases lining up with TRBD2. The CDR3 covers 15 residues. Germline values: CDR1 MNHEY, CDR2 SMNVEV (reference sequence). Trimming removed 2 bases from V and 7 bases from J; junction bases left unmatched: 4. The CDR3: CASSLGLAGGNEQFF. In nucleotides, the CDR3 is TGTGCCAGCAGTTTAGGGCTAGCGGGAGGAAATGAGCAGTTCTTC.

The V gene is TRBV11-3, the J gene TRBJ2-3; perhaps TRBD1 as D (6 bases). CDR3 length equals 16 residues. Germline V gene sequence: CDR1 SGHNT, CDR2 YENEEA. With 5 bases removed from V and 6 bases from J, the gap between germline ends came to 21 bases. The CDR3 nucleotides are TGTGCCAGCAGCCAGCTTCTATGGACAGCCAGCGATACGCAGTATTTT. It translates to CASSQLLWTASDTQYF.

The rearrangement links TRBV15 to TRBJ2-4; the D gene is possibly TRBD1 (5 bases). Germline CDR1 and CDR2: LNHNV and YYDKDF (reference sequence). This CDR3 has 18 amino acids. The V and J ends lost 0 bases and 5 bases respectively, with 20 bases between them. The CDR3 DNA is TGTGCCACCAGCAGAGATCGGTTACAGGAGTTCTTTGAAAACATTCAGTACTTC. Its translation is CATSRDRLQEFFENIQYF.

As DNA, the CDR3 is TGTGCCAGCTCACCATCCGGACAGGGGATCGCAACTAATGAAAAACTGTTTTTT. It encodes CASSPSGQGIATNEKLFF. This chain connects TRBV18 to TRBJ1-4; 9 bases fit TRBD1. CDR1 is KGHSH, CDR2 LQKENI, per germline. V dropped 2 bases and J dropped 0; count of bases not matched to a gene: 7. The CDR3 is 18 residues long.

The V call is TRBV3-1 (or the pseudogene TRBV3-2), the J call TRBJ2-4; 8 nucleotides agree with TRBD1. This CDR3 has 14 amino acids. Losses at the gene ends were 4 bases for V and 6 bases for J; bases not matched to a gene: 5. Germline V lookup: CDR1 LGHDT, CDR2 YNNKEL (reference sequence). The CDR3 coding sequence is TGTGCCAGCAGCCCATGGGACAGGAGAAACATTCAGTACTTC. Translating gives CASSPWDRRNIQYF.

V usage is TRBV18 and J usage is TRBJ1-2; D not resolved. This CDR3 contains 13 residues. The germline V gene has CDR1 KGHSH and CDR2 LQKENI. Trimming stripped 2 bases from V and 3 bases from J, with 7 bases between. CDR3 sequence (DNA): TGTGCCAGCTCACCAATGGGAGACTATGGCTACACCTTC. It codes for CASSPMGDYGYTF.

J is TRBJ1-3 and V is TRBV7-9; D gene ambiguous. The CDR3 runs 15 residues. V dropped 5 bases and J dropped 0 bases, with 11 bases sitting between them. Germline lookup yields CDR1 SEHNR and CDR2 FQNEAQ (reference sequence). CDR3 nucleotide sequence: TGTGCCAGCAGCATTGAGTCTCGCTCTGGAAACACCATATATTTT. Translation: CASSIESRSGNTIYF.

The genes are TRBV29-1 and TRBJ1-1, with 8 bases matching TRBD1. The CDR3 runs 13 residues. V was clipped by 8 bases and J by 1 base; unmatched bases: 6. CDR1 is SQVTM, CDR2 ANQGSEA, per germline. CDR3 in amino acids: CSTRGTGNTEAFF. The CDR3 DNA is TGCAGCACCCGAGGGACAGGGAACACTGAAGCTTTCTTT.

The DNA of the CDR3 is TGTGCCAGTAGTCCAGGGACAAATTCACCCCTCCACTTT. It yields the protein CASSPGTNSPLHF. The rearrangement joins TRBV19 to TRBJ1-6; D possibly corresponds to TRBD1 (6 bases). Germline values: CDR1 LNHDA, CDR2 SQIVND (reference sequence). The CDR3 totals 13 residues. Trimming removed 5 bases at V and 7 bases at J, with 9 bases between.

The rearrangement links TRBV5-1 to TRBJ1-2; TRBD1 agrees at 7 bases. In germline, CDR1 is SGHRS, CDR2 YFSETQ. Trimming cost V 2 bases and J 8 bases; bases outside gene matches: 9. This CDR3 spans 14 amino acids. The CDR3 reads CASSFGTAEEGYTF. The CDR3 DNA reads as TGCGCCAGCAGCTTCGGGACAGCCGAGGAGGGCTACACCTTC.

CDR3 in DNA: TGTGCCAGCATCAGGGGGCGTCAAGAGACCCAGTACTTC. Encoded protein: CASIRGRQETQYF. V and J are TRBV28 and TRBJ2-5; 8 bases align to TRBD1. The V gene end was trimmed by 7 bases and the J gene end by 2 bases; junction bases not matched to a gene: 3. From germline, CDR1 is MDHEN and CDR2 SYDVKM. This CDR3 has 13 amino acids.

The CDR3 here is CASSPDRGYQPQHF. The CDR3 nucleotides read TGTGCCAGCAGCCCAGACAGGGGATATCAGCCCCAGCATTTT. The V call is TRBV5-8, the J call TRBJ1-5; TRBD1 matches at 8 bases. The CDR3 loop spans 14 amino acids. After removal of 4 bases from V and 5 bases from J, the junction contained 5 bases not matched to a gene. CDR1 and CDR2 (germline): SGHTS, YDEGEE.

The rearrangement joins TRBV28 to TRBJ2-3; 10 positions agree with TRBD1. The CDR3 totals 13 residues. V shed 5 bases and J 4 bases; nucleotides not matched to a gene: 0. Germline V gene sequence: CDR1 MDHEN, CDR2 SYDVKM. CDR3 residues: CASSGQGADTQYF. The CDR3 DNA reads TGTGCCAGCAGTGGACAGGGGGCAGATACGCAGTATTTT.

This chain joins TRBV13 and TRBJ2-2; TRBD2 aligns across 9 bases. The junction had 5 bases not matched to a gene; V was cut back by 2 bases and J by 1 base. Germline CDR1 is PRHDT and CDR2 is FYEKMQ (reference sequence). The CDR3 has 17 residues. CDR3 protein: CASSLSVAGENTGELFF. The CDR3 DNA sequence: TGTGCCAGCAGCTTATCAGTAGCGGGAGAGAACACCGGGGAGCTGTTTTTT.

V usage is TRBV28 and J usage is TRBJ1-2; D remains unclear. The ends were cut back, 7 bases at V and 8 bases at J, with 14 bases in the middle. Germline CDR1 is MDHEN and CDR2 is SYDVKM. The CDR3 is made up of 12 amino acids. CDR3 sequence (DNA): TGTGCCAGCAACAAACAGAGCTGGGGCTACACCTTC. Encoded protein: CASNKQSWGYTF.

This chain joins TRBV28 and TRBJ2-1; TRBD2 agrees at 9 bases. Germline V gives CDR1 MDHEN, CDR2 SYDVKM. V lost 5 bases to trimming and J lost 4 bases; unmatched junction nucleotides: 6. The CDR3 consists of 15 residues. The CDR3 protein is CASSRASGKYNEQFF. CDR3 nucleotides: TGTGCCAGCAGTCGGGCTAGCGGGAAATACAATGAGCAGTTCTTC.